These T cell receptor beta chains were read from a single sample in a study of shared clonotypes between healthy human individuals. The data were produced by immunoSEQ multiplex PCR, yet TCRdb's version contains in-frame clones alone and is incomplete. The sample lists hundreds of thousands of clones, under 80% occurring once. Sequencing used memory CD4+ T cells sorted from blood. These receptors were collected from a man aged 25 to 40 in good health. Each CDR3 is given with its conserved first and last residue. Each record gives: V gene, D gene, clone size, J gene, CDR3 protein, CDR3 DNA. A D gene is named only where the DNA matches it firmly. Only some rows state a clone size, as once, few, many or a class for expanded clones.

v_call: TRBV5-6; d_call: -; clone_size: -; j_call: TRBJ2-1; cdr3_aa: CASSYGPGNEQFF; cdr3_nt: TGTGCCAGCAGCTATGGCCCGGGGAATGAGCAGTTCTTC
v_call: TRBV5-5; d_call: TRBD2; clone_size: -; j_call: TRBJ2-5; cdr3_aa: CASSPRSGRALETQYF; cdr3_nt: TGTGCCAGCAGCCCCCGGAGCGGGAGGGCCTTGGAGACCCAGTACTTC
v_call: TRBV19; d_call: -; clone_size: -; j_call: TRBJ2-7; cdr3_aa: CASSITGISYEQYF; cdr3_nt: TGTGCCAGTAGTATTACCGGGATCTCCTACGAGCAGTACTTC
v_call: TRBV19; d_call: TRBD2; clone_size: -; j_call: TRBJ2-3; cdr3_aa: CASSRTSGSTDTQYF; cdr3_nt: TGTGCCAGTAGTAGGACTAGCGGAAGCACAGATACGCAGTATTTT
v_call: TRBV18; d_call: -; clone_size: -; j_call: TRBJ1-5; cdr3_aa: CASSPGQQPQHF; cdr3_nt: TGTGCCAGCTCACCGGGCCAGCAGCCCCAGCATTTT
v_call: TRBV29-1; d_call: -; clone_size: -; j_call: TRBJ1-4; cdr3_aa: CSVGEEKLFF; cdr3_nt: TGCAGCGTTGGAGAGGAAAAACTGTTTTTT
v_call: TRBV28; d_call: -; clone_size: -; j_call: TRBJ2-7; cdr3_aa: CASTPAGRGSSYEQYF; cdr3_nt: TGTGCCAGCACCCCCGCCGGCCGGGGTAGCTCCTACGAGCAGTACTTC
v_call: TRBV10-2; d_call: -; clone_size: -; j_call: TRBJ2-3; cdr3_aa: CASSQRLDTDTQYF; cdr3_nt: TGCGCCAGCAGTCAGCGGTTAGACACAGATACGCAGTATTTT
v_call: TRBV2; d_call: -; clone_size: -; j_call: TRBJ2-7; cdr3_aa: CASEEGSSYEQYF; cdr3_nt: TGTGCCAGCGAGGAAGGGAGCTCCTACGAGCAGTACTTC
v_call: TRBV7-2; d_call: TRBD2; clone_size: -; j_call: TRBJ2-1; cdr3_aa: CASSRVFREGRNEQFF; cdr3_nt: TGTGCCAGCAGTCGTGTGTTTCGGGAGGGCCGCAATGAGCAGTTCTTC
v_call: TRBV20-1; d_call: -; clone_size: -; j_call: TRBJ2-1; cdr3_aa: CSAGNEQFF; cdr3_nt: TGCAGTGCCGGAAATGAGCAGTTCTTC
v_call: TRBV27; d_call: -; clone_size: -; j_call: TRBJ2-7; cdr3_aa: CASRPGKPSYEQYF; cdr3_nt: TGTGCCAGCAGACCAGGGAAACCTTCCTACGAGCAGTACTTC
v_call: TRBV30; d_call: -; clone_size: -; j_call: TRBJ1-4; cdr3_aa: CAWSLRTRTRGLFF; cdr3_nt: TGTGCCTGGAGTCTAAGGACAAGGACGAGGGGCCTGTTTTTT
v_call: TRBV13; d_call: -; clone_size: -; j_call: TRBJ2-3; cdr3_aa: CASSLVGQGLSDTQYF; cdr3_nt: TGTGCCAGCAGCTTAGTTGGTCAGGGGCTCTCAGATACGCAGTATTTT
v_call: TRBV7-2; d_call: -; clone_size: -; j_call: TRBJ2-2; cdr3_aa: CASSLVRANTGELFF; cdr3_nt: TGTGCCAGCAGCTTAGTTAGAGCGAACACCGGGGAGCTGTTTTTT
v_call: TRBV5-1; d_call: TRBD1; clone_size: few; j_call: TRBJ1-1; cdr3_aa: CASSTYGQGEAFF; cdr3_nt: TGCGCCAGCAGCACCTACGGACAGGGCGAAGCTTTCTTT
v_call: TRBV5-1; d_call: -; clone_size: -; j_call: TRBJ2-6; cdr3_aa: CASHLGRAGANVLTF; cdr3_nt: TGCGCCAGCCACCTGGGGCGAGCTGGGGCCAACGTCCTGACTTTC
v_call: TRBV4-3; d_call: -; clone_size: -; j_call: TRBJ2-7; cdr3_aa: CASSRKVAGEQYF; cdr3_nt: TGCGCCAGCAGCCGAAAGGTTGCGGGCGAGCAGTACTTC
v_call: TRBV30; d_call: -; clone_size: -; j_call: TRBJ1-5; cdr3_aa: CAWSVRRGDNQPQHF; cdr3_nt: TGTGCCTGGAGTGTAAGGAGGGGAGACAATCAGCCCCAGCATTTT
v_call: TRBV28; d_call: -; clone_size: few; j_call: TRBJ1-1; cdr3_aa: CASSSTRHFGSTFF; cdr3_nt: TGTGCCAGCAGTTCAACGCGCCACTTCGGGAGCACCTTCTTT
v_call: TRBV5-1; d_call: TRBD2; clone_size: once; j_call: TRBJ2-7; cdr3_aa: CASSRRLAGELGEQYF; cdr3_nt: TGCGCCAGCAGCCGCCGTCTAGCGGGAGAATTAGGGGAGCAGTACTTC
v_call: TRBV7-3; d_call: -; clone_size: few; j_call: TRBJ2-5; cdr3_aa: CASSLPLWETQYF; cdr3_nt: TGTGCCAGCAGCTTACCGCTGTGGGAGACCCAGTACTTC
v_call: TRBV6-1; d_call: TRBD1; clone_size: -; j_call: TRBJ1-2; cdr3_aa: CASSVGTGGNYGYTF; cdr3_nt: TGTGCCAGCAGTGTCGGGACAGGGGGTAACTATGGCTACACCTTC
v_call: TRBV29-1; d_call: TRBD1; clone_size: -; j_call: TRBJ1-1; cdr3_aa: CSVWTGTGVKAFF; cdr3_nt: TGCAGCGTTTGGACAGGGACAGGGGTCAAAGCTTTCTTT
v_call: TRBV19; d_call: -; clone_size: -; j_call: TRBJ2-6; cdr3_aa: CASSQITGSGANVLTF; cdr3_nt: TGTGCCAGTAGTCAAATTACAGGGTCTGGGGCCAACGTCCTGACTTTC
v_call: TRBV7-6; d_call: TRBD2; clone_size: -; j_call: TRBJ2-1; cdr3_aa: CASSLDGLASYNEQFF; cdr3_nt: TGTGCCAGCAGCTTAGATGGACTAGCATCCTACAATGAGCAGTTCTTC